Below are 28 T cell receptor beta chains sequenced from a single sample in a study of blood T cell repertoires in COVID-19. Sequencing was performed with immunoSEQ multiplex PCR; in TCRdb, only in-frame clones are kept and a portion is missing. Of 300,000 to 400,000 clones listed, 85% to 90% were seen once; the top ten hold around 1.2%. Source material: PBMCs or T cells enriched from blood (not recorded which). Receptors were obtained from a woman aged 18-30 years who had recovered from COVID-19.

The chain carries TRBV28 and TRBJ2-4, with a weak D call TRBD1 (6 bases). The CDR3 length is 15 residues. CDR1 and CDR2 (germline): MDHEN, SYDVKM. V was shortened by 7 bases and J by 2 bases, with 15 bases between the two germline ends. Here the CDR3 reads CASNSGRGTKNIQYF. CDR3 coding DNA: TGTGCCAGCAACTCCGGCAGGGGAACCAAAAACATTCAGTACTTC.

This clone appeared a few times. The chain joins TRBV30 to TRBJ2-7; TRBD1 matches 11 bases. The ends lost 2 bases at V and 1 base at J; junction bases unmatched: 4. Germline V lookup: CDR1 GTSNPN, CDR2 SVGIG (reference sequence). The CDR3 loop spans 15 amino acids. CDR3 nucleotides: TGTGCCTGGAGTCTGGGGACAGGGGGTTCCTACGAGCAGTACTTC. It specifies CAWSLGTGGSYEQYF.

The rearrangement uses TRBV5-8 and TRBJ2-5; TRBD1 agrees at 9 bases. The CDR3 extends over 15 amino acids. Germline V gene lookup returns CDR1 SGHTS and CDR2 YDEGEE. V lost 0 bases and J lost 4; bases outside the gene matches: 4. CDR3 residues: CASSLDRGLGETQYF. DNA of the CDR3: TGTGCCAGCAGCTTGGACAGGGGGCTCGGAGAGACCCAGTACTTC.

CDR3 protein: CASSLAGEVDTEAFF. The CDR3 DNA reads TGTGCCAGCAGCTTAGCTGGTGAGGTAGACACTGAAGCTTTCTTT. The chain is built from TRBV7-6 and TRBJ1-1; no clear D. CDR1 is SGHVS, CDR2 FNYEAQ, per germline. V was pared by 0 bases and J by 3 bases, with 11 bases between. This CDR3 is 15 amino acids long.

This clone was seen just once. The V call is TRBV3-1 (or the pseudogene TRBV3-2), the J call TRBJ1-1, with 11 bases identical to TRBD1. The CDR3 is 15 amino acids. The germline gives CDR1 LGHDT, CDR2 YNNKEL (reference sequence). V was clipped by 5 bases and J by 7 bases; unmatched bases: 9. CDR3 DNA: TGTGCCAGCAGCTTCGGACAGGGGGCACTCAATGAAGCTTTCTTT. Translating gives CASSFGQGALNEAFF.

The chain has TRBV30 and TRBJ1-2; tentative D call: TRBD1 (6 bases). Per germline, CDR1 GTSNPN and CDR2 SVGIG (reference sequence). The CDR3 spans 13 residues. The V gene lost 4 bases and the J gene lost 7 bases, with 16 bases spanning the gap. DNA of the CDR3: TGTGCCTGGAACGACAGGTTTTTAGGTGGCTACACCTTC. Protein product: CAWNDRFLGGYTF.

CDR3 amino acids: CASSFLGVGEQYF. As DNA, the CDR3 is TGTGCCAGCAGCTTTTTAGGAGTTGGCGAGCAGTACTTC. The chain links TRBV7-2 to TRBJ2-7; D uncertain. Germline CDR1 is SGHTA and CDR2 is FQGNSA. The CDR3 runs 13 residues. With 3 bases removed from V and 6 bases from J, the gap between germline ends came to 12 bases.

The CDR3 here is CASSYGQGTYEQYF. DNA for the CDR3: TGCGCCAGCAGCTACGGACAGGGGACTTACGAGCAGTACTTC. The chain uses TRBV5-1 and TRBJ2-7; 9 positions agree with TRBD1. The CDR3 length is 14 residues. Germline assignment: CDR1 SGHRS and CDR2 YFSETQ. V trimming: 3 bases; J trimming: 4 bases; junction bases outside the gene matches: 5. Full variable domain (rest looked up from reference TRBV5-1 and TRBJ2-7): KAGVTQTPRYLIKTRGQQVTLSCSPISGHRSVSWYQQTPGQGLQFLFEYFSETQRNKGNFPGRFSGRQFSNSRSEMNVSTLELGDSALYLCASSYGQGTYEQYFGPGTRLTVT.

This rearrangement joins TRBV28 to TRBJ2-5, with 7 bases lining up with TRBD2. The CDR3 consists of 13 residues. CDR1 and CDR2 from the germline V gene are MDHEN and SYDVKM. Trimming took 6 bases from V and 5 from J; bases not matched to a gene: 6. The chain's CDR3 is CASRWAGVETQYF. In DNA form, the CDR3 reads TGTGCCAGCAGATGGGCGGGAGTCGAGACCCAGTACTTC.

To note about this clone: Germline is not matched at one junction end, which may reflect a read error. The V and J genes are TRBV23-1 and TRBJ1-5, with TRBD1 as a possible D gene (5 bases). TRBV23-1 is reported as an ORF; its role is uncertain. There are 12 residues in the CDR3. The CDR3 spells CASSQSLQVGGF. CDR3 nucleotides: TGCGCCAGCAGTCAATCTCTACAGGTAGGCGGATTT.

The chain links TRBV7-9 to TRBJ2-7; D possibly corresponds to TRBD1 (5 bases). Trimming removed 5 bases at V and 2 bases at J, with 10 bases between. Germline assignment: CDR1 SEHNR and CDR2 FQNEAQ (reference sequence). CDR3 length: 13 amino acids. The CDR3, as DNA: TGTGCCAGCAGCCCGGACAAGCCCTACGAGCAGTACTTC. Translation: CASSPDKPYEQYF.

This rearrangement joins TRBV7-9 to TRBJ1-1; 8 bases match TRBD1. After removal of 2 bases from V and 1 base from J, the junction contained 12 bases not matched to a gene. This CDR3 is 18 amino acids long. From germline, CDR1 is SEHNR and CDR2 FQNEAQ (reference sequence). The CDR3 region is CASSLTGRGRVSNTEAFF. In DNA, the CDR3 is TGTGCCAGCAGCTTAACGGGCAGGGGGCGCGTGTCGAACACTGAAGCTTTCTTT.

J is TRBJ2-1 and V is TRBV5-1; a weak D match, TRBD2 (6 bases). Germline lookup yields CDR1 SGHRS and CDR2 YFSETQ. V lost 4 bases, J lost 2 bases, and 19 bases lay in between. CDR3 length: 17 amino acids. CDR3 nucleotides: TGCGCCAGCAGCGAAACGGGGGATGTAGGCCCCTACAATGAGCAGTTCTTC. Its translation: CASSETGDVGPYNEQFF.

The CDR3 sequence: CSASGRGRGDTQYF. The CDR3 bases are TGCAGTGCTAGTGGGAGGGGTAGGGGAGATACGCAGTATTTT. The gene calls are TRBV20-1 and TRBJ2-3, with 7 bases identical to TRBD2. With 3 bases clipped from V and 5 bases from J, the junction kept 8 bases outside the gene matches. CDR3 length: 14 amino acids. The germline V gene encodes CDR1 DFQATT and CDR2 SNEGSKA (reference sequence).

The chain links TRBV6-4 to TRBJ1-1, with TRBD1 identical over 7 bases. The germline V gene has CDR1 MRHNA and CDR2 SNTAGT. The CDR3 is made up of 13 amino acids. V lost 5 bases, J lost 5 bases, and 5 bases stayed unmatched. The CDR3: CASSWTGETEAFF. The CDR3 DNA reads as TGTGCCAGCAGTTGGACAGGTGAGACTGAAGCTTTCTTT.

This rearrangement joins TRBV5-1 to TRBJ2-5; D might be TRBD1 (5 bases). The germline gives CDR1 SGHRS, CDR2 YFSETQ. The CDR3 has 13 residues. V was clipped by 3 bases and J by 5 bases, with 11 bases between them. The DNA of the CDR3 is TGCGCCAGCAGCTCCCCAGGGTGGGAGACCCAGTACTTC. It codes for CASSSPGWETQYF.

The gene calls are TRBV6-2 or TRBV6-3 and TRBJ2-7, with TRBD2 matching 8 bases. The CDR3 is 16 residues long. Germline trimming cut 2 bases from V and 4 bases from J; bases unmatched to any gene: 10. Germline V gene lookup returns CDR1 MNHEY and CDR2 SVGEGT. CDR3: CASSYDTGLAGYEQYF. The CDR3 nucleotides read TGTGCCAGCAGTTACGACACCGGGCTAGCGGGTTACGAGCAGTACTTC.

The chain recombines TRBV28 with TRBJ1-6, with 10 bases that match TRBD1. The junction had 8 bases not matched to a gene; V was cut back by 6 bases and J by 9 bases. Germline V lookup: CDR1 MDHEN, CDR2 SYDVKM. CDR3 length: 15 amino acids. The CDR3 loop is CASSSTGGGSSPLHF. CDR3 coding DNA: TGTGCCAGCAGCTCGACAGGGGGCGGTAGTTCACCCCTCCACTTT.

This chain joins TRBV7-9 and TRBJ2-1; D gene ambiguous. The CDR3 consists of 14 residues. V dropped 5 bases and J dropped 3 bases, with 11 bases sitting between them. The germline V gene has CDR1 SEHNR and CDR2 FQNEAQ (reference sequence). Here the CDR3 DNA reads TGTGCCAGCAGCCAAGACACAATCTACAATGAGCAGTTCTTC. It yields the protein CASSQDTIYNEQFF. The full variable domain, completed using reference TRBV7-9 and TRBJ2-1, is DTGVSQNPRHKITKRGQNVTFRCDPISEHNRLYWYRQTLGQGPEFLTYFQNEAQLEKSRLLSDRFSAERPKGSFSTLEIQRTEQGDSAMYLCASSQDTIYNEQFFGPGTRLTVL.

This sequence joins TRBV4-1 and TRBJ1-5, with D unclear. V dropped 4 bases and J dropped 3 bases, with 16 bases sitting between them. The germline V gene encodes CDR1 MGHRA and CDR2 YSYEKL. The CDR3 length is 16 residues. This CDR3 is CASSRQIGNSNQPQHF. DNA of the CDR3: TGCGCCAGCAGCCGACAAATAGGCAACTCCAATCAGCCCCAGCATTTT.

The chain employs TRBV6-6 and TRBJ2-3; D perhaps matches TRBD2 (6 bases). CDR3 length equals 15 residues. Germline V lookup: CDR1 MNHNY, CDR2 SVGAGI (reference sequence). The germline V and J ends were trimmed by 6 bases and 7 bases, with 20 bases remaining between them. CDR3 bases: TGTGCCAGCAGCCGACGACACGACGGACTAAATACGCAGTATTTT. Encoded protein: CASSRRHDGLNTQYF.

The chain recombines TRBV29-1 with TRBJ2-1; possibly TRBD1 for D (6 bases). V was pared by 6 bases and J by 7 bases, with 16 bases between. Germline V gene sequence: CDR1 SQVTM, CDR2 ANQGSEA. The CDR3 has 13 amino acids. CDR3 sequence reads: CSVHLTGTNEQFF. CDR3 nucleotide sequence: TGCAGCGTCCACCTGACAGGTACGAATGAGCAGTTCTTC.

V gene TRBV30 combines with J gene TRBJ2-5; D gene unclear. The V gene's germline CDR1 is GTSNPN and CDR2 SVGIG (reference sequence). The CDR3 extends over 12 amino acids. V was pared by 2 bases and J by 5 bases, with 9 bases between. The chain's CDR3 is CAWSMAWETQYF. The CDR3 DNA reads as TGTGCCTGGAGTATGGCATGGGAGACCCAGTACTTC.

This clone appeared a few times. The CDR3 DNA is TGTGCCAGCAGTTCCTCAACAGGGGACGGCTATGGCTACACCTTC. Translation gives CASSSSTGDGYGYTF. V is TRBV28 and J is TRBJ1-2, with 7 positions matching TRBD1. The germline CDR1 and CDR2 sequences are MDHEN and SYDVKM. The CDR3 has 15 residues. V gave up 4 bases and J gave up 4 bases; unmatched junction bases: 9.

This rearrangement joins TRBV6-1 to TRBJ2-1, with TRBD2 matching over 10 bases. The CDR3 contains 16 residues. Germline V gene lookup returns CDR1 MNHNS and CDR2 SASEGT. V trimming: 3 bases; J trimming: 10 bases; junction bases outside the gene matches: 12. The CDR3 here is CASSDLPQRGGVEQFF. CDR3 coding DNA: TGTGCCAGCAGTGACCTACCCCAGCGGGGGGGCGTGGAGCAGTTCTTC.

The V gene is TRBV6-2 or TRBV6-3, the J gene TRBJ1-1; TRBD1 aligns across 8 bases. The CDR3 sequence is 14 residues long. V lost 2 bases to trimming and J lost 3 bases; unmatched junction nucleotides: 2. Germline CDR1 is MNHEY and CDR2 is SVGEGT. CDR3 nucleotide sequence: TGTGCCAGCAGTTACGACAGGGGAGACACTGAAGCTTTCTTT. This gives the protein CASSYDRGDTEAFF.

The CDR3 reads CASSYRTDSNTGELFF. In DNA, the CDR3 is TGCGCCAGCAGCTACAGGACGGATTCGAACACCGGGGAGCTGTTTTTT. The V gene is TRBV5-1, the J gene TRBJ2-2; TRBD1 is a possible D gene (5 bases). Germline CDR1 is SGHRS and CDR2 is YFSETQ. Trimming shortened V by 3 bases and J by 0 bases, and 12 bases separated the two germline ends. This CDR3 comprises 16 residues.

This chain joins TRBV6-1 and TRBJ1-3; D is unclear. Germline CDR1 is MNHNS and CDR2 is SASEGT. The CDR3 runs 15 residues. Trimming took off 0 bases at V and 7 bases at J, with 13 bases between the two ends. This CDR3 is CASSEAATEGNTIYF. CDR3 sequence (DNA): TGTGCCAGCAGTGAAGCGGCCACTGAGGGCAACACCATATATTTT.